A selection of T cell receptor beta chains follows, all from one sample in a study of Graves' ophthalmopathy and Graves' hyperthyroidism. TCRdb analysed the multiplex PCR reads with MiXCR anew, one entry per CDR3 protein. This table holds about 700,000 distinct CDR3 sequences, about two fifths found once. The sequencing input was peripheral blood. Receptors originate from an adult man with Graves' ophthalmopathy. CDR3s include the opening cysteine and the closing phenylalanine or tryptophan. A D gene is named only where the DNA matches it firmly. The size entry is marked missing in some rows and otherwise reads once, few, many or a size class.

D gene: .
V gene: TRBV19
J gene: TRBJ1-4
clone size: .
CDR3 length: 13
CDR3 protein: CASRGLVEEKLFF
CDR3 DNA: TGTGCCAGTAGGGGCCTAGTTGAGGAAAAACTGTTTTTT

D gene: TRBD1
V gene: TRBV7-9
J gene: TRBJ2-6
clone size: .
CDR3 length: 16
CDR3 protein: CASSPRRTGGAYVLTF
CDR3 DNA: TGTGCCAGCAGCCCCCGCAGGACAGGGGGCGCTTACGTCCTGACTTTC

D gene: TRBD1
V gene: TRBV11-2
J gene: TRBJ2-7
clone size: .
CDR3 length: 15
CDR3 protein: CASSSLRDRGDEQYF
CDR3 DNA: TGTGCCAGCAGCTCTCTCCGGGACAGGGGGGACGAGCAGTACTTC

D gene: .
V gene: TRBV6-5
J gene: TRBJ1-2
clone size: few
CDR3 length: 15
CDR3 protein: CASSYSGGPAYGYTF
CDR3 DNA: TGTGCCAGCAGTTACTCCGGCGGCCCTGCCTATGGCTACACCTTC

D gene: .
V gene: TRBV15
J gene: TRBJ2-7
clone size: .
CDR3 length: 12
CDR3 protein: CAASSSSYEQYF
CDR3 DNA: TGTGCCGCCAGCAGCTCCAGCTACGAGCAGTACTTC

D gene: .
V gene: TRBV7-2
J gene: TRBJ2-5
clone size: many
CDR3 length: 14
CDR3 protein: CASSIQVGQETQYF
CDR3 DNA: TGTGCCAGCAGCATACAGGTGGGGCAAGAGACCCAGTACTTC

D gene: .
V gene: TRBV12-3/TRBV12-4
J gene: TRBJ1-1
clone size: many
CDR3 length: 13
CDR3 protein: CASSFHGYTEAFF
CDR3 DNA: TGTGCCAGCAGTTTTCACGGTTACACTGAAGCTTTCTTT

D gene: TRBD1
V gene: TRBV7-2
J gene: TRBJ2-7
clone size: many
CDR3 length: 15
CDR3 protein: CASTRGQGEGYEQYF
CDR3 DNA: TGTGCCAGCACCCGGGGACAGGGAGAAGGGTACGAGCAGTACTTC

D gene: .
V gene: TRBV7-2
J gene: TRBJ1-1
clone size: .
CDR3 length: 15
CDR3 protein: CASSSPGGGGTEAFF
CDR3 DNA: TGTGCCAGCAGCTCTCCTGGCGGGGGGGGAACTGAAGCTTTCTTT

D gene: .
V gene: TRBV9
J gene: TRBJ1-2
clone size: many
CDR3 length: 14
CDR3 protein: CASSVGQTNYGYTF
CDR3 DNA: TGTGCCAGCAGCGTAGGACAGACTAACTATGGCTACACCTTC

D gene: TRBD1
V gene: TRBV7-6
J gene: TRBJ2-1
clone size: once
CDR3 length: 17
CDR3 protein: CASSLVNRGLVNNEQFF
CDR3 DNA: TGTGCCAGCAGCTTAGTCAACAGGGGGCTTGTCAACAATGAGCAGTTCTTC

D gene: TRBD1
V gene: TRBV29-1
J gene: TRBJ1-5
clone size: once
CDR3 length: 14
CDR3 protein: CSVVRGASNQPQHF
CDR3 DNA: TGCAGCGTCGTCAGGGGGGCGAGCAATCAGCCCCAGCATTTT

D gene: .
V gene: TRBV7-3
J gene: TRBJ1-4
clone size: many
CDR3 length: 17
CDR3 protein: CASSLTLTLGTNEKLFF
CDR3 DNA: TGTGCCAGCAGCTTAACTCTAACCCTCGGAACTAATGAAAAACTGTTTTTT

D gene: TRBD2
V gene: TRBV24-1
J gene: TRBJ2-2
clone size: many
CDR3 length: 15
CDR3 protein: CATSEGLAGVGELFF
CDR3 DNA: TGTGCCACCAGTGAAGGACTAGCGGGAGTCGGGGAGCTGTTTTTT

D gene: TRBD1
V gene: TRBV9
J gene: TRBJ1-2
clone size: .
CDR3 length: 15
CDR3 protein: CASRPIPDRGHGYAF
CDR3 DNA: TGTGCCAGCAGACCAATACCTGACAGGGGCCATGGCTACGCCTTC

D gene: TRBD1
V gene: TRBV4-1
J gene: TRBJ2-7
clone size: few
CDR3 length: 16
CDR3 protein: CASSQDPDRAPTEQYF
CDR3 DNA: TGCGCCAGCAGCCAAGATCCCGACAGGGCCCCTACGGAGCAGTACTTC

D gene: .
V gene: TRBV7-8
J gene: TRBJ1-5
clone size: .
CDR3 length: 16
CDR3 protein: CASSLGGGSSNQPQHF
CDR3 DNA: TGTGCCAGCAGCTTAGGGGGGGGCTCTAGCAATCAGCCCCAGCATTTT

D gene: TRBD1
V gene: TRBV12-3/TRBV12-4
J gene: TRBJ1-1
clone size: .
CDR3 length: 15
CDR3 protein: CASRGGTGVNAEAFF
CDR3 DNA: TGTGCCAGCAGGGGAGGGACAGGGGTGAATGCTGAAGCTTTCTTT

D gene: TRBD1
V gene: TRBV11-3
J gene: TRBJ2-5
clone size: many
CDR3 length: 15
CDR3 protein: CASSSARGNQETQYF
CDR3 DNA: TGTGCCAGCAGCTCTGCCAGGGGGAACCAAGAGACCCAGTACTTC

D gene: .
V gene: TRBV11-2
J gene: TRBJ1-4
clone size: .
CDR3 length: 16
CDR3 protein: CASSPPGGVGTEKLFF
CDR3 DNA: TGTGCCAGCAGCCCTCCTGGGGGCGTAGGAACCGAAAAACTGTTTTTT

D gene: .
V gene: TRBV7-9
J gene: TRBJ2-5
clone size: many
CDR3 length: 14
CDR3 protein: CASSLVGRQETQYF
CDR3 DNA: TGTGCCAGCAGCTTAGTGGGCAGACAAGAGACCCAGTACTTC

D gene: .
V gene: TRBV5-1
J gene: TRBJ2-5
clone size: .
CDR3 length: 15
CDR3 protein: CASSWGTTAQETQYF
CDR3 DNA: TGCGCCAGCAGCTGGGGTACGACAGCTCAAGAGACCCAGTACTTC

D gene: TRBD1
V gene: TRBV24-1
J gene: TRBJ2-7
clone size: many
CDR3 length: 13
CDR3 protein: CATSRGQSYEQYF
CDR3 DNA: TGTGCCACCAGTCGGGGACAGTCCTACGAGCAGTACTTC

D gene: .
V gene: TRBV6-1
J gene: TRBJ2-7
clone size: .
CDR3 length: 15
CDR3 protein: CASSYNRVSSYEQYF
CDR3 DNA: TGTGCCAGCAGTTACAACAGGGTTAGTAGCTACGAGCAGTACTTC

D gene: .
V gene: TRBV7-9
J gene: TRBJ1-3
clone size: many
CDR3 length: 14
CDR3 protein: CASSQASEGNTIYF
CDR3 DNA: TGTGCCAGCAGTCAGGCTTCTGAAGGAAACACCATATATTTT

D gene: TRBD2
V gene: TRBV4-1
J gene: TRBJ2-7
clone size: .
CDR3 length: 18
CDR3 protein: CASSQEFPTSGREKEQYF
CDR3 DNA: TGCGCCAGCAGCCAAGAATTTCCCACTAGCGGGAGGGAGAAAGAGCAGTACTTC

D gene: TRBD2
V gene: TRBV7-3
J gene: TRBJ2-2
clone size: few
CDR3 length: 16
CDR3 protein: CASSPPGGGDTGELFF
CDR3 DNA: TGTGCCAGCAGCCCTCCGGGAGGCGGGGACACCGGGGAGCTGTTTTTT

D gene: .
V gene: TRBV6-5
J gene: TRBJ1-5
clone size: many
CDR3 length: 15
CDR3 protein: CASSYLARDPQPQHF
CDR3 DNA: TGTGCCAGCAGTTACCTGGCGAGGGACCCTCAGCCCCAGCATTTT

D gene: .
V gene: TRBV5-1
J gene: TRBJ1-1
clone size: .
CDR3 length: 13
CDR3 protein: CAGSLGGRTEAFF
CDR3 DNA: TGCGCCGGCAGCTTGGGAGGGAGAACTGAAGCTTTCTTT